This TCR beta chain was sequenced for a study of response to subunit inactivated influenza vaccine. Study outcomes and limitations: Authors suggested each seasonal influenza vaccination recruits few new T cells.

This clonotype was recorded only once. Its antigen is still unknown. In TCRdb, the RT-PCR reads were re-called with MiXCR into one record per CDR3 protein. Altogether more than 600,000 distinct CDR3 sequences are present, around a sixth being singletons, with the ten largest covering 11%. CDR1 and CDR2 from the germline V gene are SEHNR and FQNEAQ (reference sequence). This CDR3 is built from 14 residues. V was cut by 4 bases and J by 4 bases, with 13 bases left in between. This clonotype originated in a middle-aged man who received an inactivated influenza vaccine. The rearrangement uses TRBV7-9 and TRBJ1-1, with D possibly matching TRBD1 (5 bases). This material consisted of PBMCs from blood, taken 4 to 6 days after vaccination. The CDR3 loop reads CASSSGLGGTEAFF. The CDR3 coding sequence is TGTGCCAGCAGCTCGGGACTGGGGGGCACTGAAGCTTTCTTT. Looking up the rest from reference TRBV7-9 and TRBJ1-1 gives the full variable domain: DTGVSQNPRHKITKRGQNVTFRCDPISEHNRLYWYRQTLGQGPEFLTYFQNEAQLEKSRLLSDRFSAERPKGSFSTLEIQRTEQGDSAMYLCASSSGLGGTEAFFGQGTRLTVV.